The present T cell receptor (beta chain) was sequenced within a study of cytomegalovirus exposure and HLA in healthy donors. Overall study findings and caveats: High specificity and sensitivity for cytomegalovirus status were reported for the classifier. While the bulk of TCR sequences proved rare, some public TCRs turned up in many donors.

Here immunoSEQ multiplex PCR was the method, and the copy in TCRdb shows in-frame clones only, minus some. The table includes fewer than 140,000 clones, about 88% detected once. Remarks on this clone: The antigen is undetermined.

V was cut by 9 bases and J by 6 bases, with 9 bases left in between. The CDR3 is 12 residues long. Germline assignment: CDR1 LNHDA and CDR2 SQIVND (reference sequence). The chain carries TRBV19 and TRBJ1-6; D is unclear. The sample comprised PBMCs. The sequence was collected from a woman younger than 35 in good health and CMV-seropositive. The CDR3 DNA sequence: TGTGCCAGCGGGGTCATTAATTCACCCCTCCACTTT. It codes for CASGVINSPLHF.